This T cell receptor (beta chain) was observed in a study of blood T cell repertoires in COVID-19. Repertoires were generated with immunoSEQ multiplex PCR, while TCRdb's copy carries only in-frame clones and drops some. Of approximately 50,000 clones listed, over 75% are singletons. This CDR3 has 15 amino acids. The V end lost 2 bases, the J end lost 2 bases, and 12 bases lay between the germline ends. The germline gives CDR1 SGHVS, CDR2 FQNEAQ. The genes are TRBV7-8 and TRBJ1-1, with a weak D call TRBD1 (5 bases). The sequence was obtained from an older man with COVID-19, enrolled during active disease. Material: peripheral blood. CDR3 DNA: TGTGCCAGCAGCTTAACGGGGGGTTCTAACACTGAAGCTTTCTTT. Its protein product is CASSLTGGSNTEAFF.